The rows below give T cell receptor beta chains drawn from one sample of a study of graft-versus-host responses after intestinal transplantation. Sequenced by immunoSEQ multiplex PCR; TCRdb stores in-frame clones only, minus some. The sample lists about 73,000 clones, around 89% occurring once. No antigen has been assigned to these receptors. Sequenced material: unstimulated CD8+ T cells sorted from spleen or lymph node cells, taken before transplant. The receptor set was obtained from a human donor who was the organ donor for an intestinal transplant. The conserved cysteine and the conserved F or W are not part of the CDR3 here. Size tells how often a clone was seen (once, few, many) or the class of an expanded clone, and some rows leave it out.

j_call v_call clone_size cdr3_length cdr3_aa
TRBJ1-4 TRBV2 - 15 ASSGLGVGAVREKLF
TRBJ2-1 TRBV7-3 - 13 ASSLSPAGHNEQF
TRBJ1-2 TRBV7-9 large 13 ASSHGQGANYGYT
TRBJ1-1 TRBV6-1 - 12 ASKIGQGWTEAF
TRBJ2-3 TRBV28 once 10 ASSPRHVSQY
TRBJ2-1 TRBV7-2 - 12 ASTGDRGSDEQF
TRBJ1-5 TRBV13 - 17 ASSLGLIGAGGSNQPQH
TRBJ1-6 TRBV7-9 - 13 ASRDDGTRYSPLH
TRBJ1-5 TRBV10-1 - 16 ASSESECRDYSNQPQH
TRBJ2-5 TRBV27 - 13 ASSLAPFGQETQY
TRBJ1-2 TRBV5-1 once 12 ASSLARGHYGYT
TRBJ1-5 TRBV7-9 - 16 ASSPLGTVHNSNQPQH
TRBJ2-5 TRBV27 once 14 ASSVLTSGGGETQY
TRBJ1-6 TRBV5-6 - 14 ASSSQLNSYNSPLH
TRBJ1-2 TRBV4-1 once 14 ASSHGQGAQVYGYT
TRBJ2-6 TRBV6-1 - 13 ASSQGNSGANVLT
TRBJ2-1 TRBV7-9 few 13 ASSRGVTGYNEQF
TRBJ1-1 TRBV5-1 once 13 ASSLASGYHTEAF
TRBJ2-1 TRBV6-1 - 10 ASRDRGNEQF
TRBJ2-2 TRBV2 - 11 ASKDRFTGELF
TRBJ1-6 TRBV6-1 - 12 ASIPGQGDSPLH
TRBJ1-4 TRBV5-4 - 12 ASSLDGQVEKLF
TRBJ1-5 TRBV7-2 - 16 ASSPTNEDRAGNQPQH
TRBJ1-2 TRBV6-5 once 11 ASSQGTVYGYT
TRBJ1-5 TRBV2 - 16 ASSVVGPLSDSNQPQH
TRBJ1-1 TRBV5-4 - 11 ASSTDKNTEAF
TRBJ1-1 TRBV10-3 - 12 AINQGSGNTEAF
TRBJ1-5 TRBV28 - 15 ASSSLWGGPGNQPQH
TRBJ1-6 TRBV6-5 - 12 ASSSESHNSPLH
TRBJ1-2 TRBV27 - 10 ASSGTGNGYT
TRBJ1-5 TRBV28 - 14 ASSLRSSRSNQPQH
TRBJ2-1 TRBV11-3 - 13 ASSLGVGRGNEQF
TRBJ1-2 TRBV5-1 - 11 ASSFRGDYGYT
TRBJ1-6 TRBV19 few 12 ASSILAENSPLH
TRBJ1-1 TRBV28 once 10 ASSYGQAEAF
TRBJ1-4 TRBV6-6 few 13 ASSYLSRDWGKLF
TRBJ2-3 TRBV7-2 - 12 ASSRRLVPDTQY
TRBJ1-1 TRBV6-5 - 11 ASSPLLNTEAF
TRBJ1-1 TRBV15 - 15 ATSRDRWWGENTEAF
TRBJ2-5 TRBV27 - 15 ASSRIRVQGAGETQY
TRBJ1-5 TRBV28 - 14 ASSLLAQNSNQPQH
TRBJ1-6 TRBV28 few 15 ASSLGDSRSYNSPLH
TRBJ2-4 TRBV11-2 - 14 ASSPTLAVAKNIQY
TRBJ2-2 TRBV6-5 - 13 ASRNSGTHTGELF
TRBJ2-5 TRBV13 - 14 ASSSPGTGGRETQY
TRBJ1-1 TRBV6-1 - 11 ASSELPNTEAF
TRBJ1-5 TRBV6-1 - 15 ASSEATGGAGWQPQH
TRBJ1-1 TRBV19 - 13 ASRGFGNRNTEAF
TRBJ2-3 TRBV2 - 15 ASSLVPGQGETDTQY